Presented here are 16 T cell receptor beta chains from one specimen sequenced in a study of blood T cell repertoires in COVID-19. Here immunoSEQ multiplex PCR was the method, and the copy in TCRdb shows in-frame clones only, minus some. The sample carries roughly 130,000 clones, more than 75% recorded once. The source material was peripheral blood. Every receptor here comes from a woman in her sixties with acute or convalescent COVID-19.

The chain recombines TRBV19 with TRBJ1-3, with D perhaps matching TRBD1 (5 bases). The V end was cut by 10 bases, the J end by 8 bases, with 18 bases between. Germline V lookup: CDR1 LNHDA, CDR2 SQIVND (reference sequence). The CDR3 length is 13 residues. The CDR3 DNA is TGTGCCAACTCCCCCCAGGGAACGGACACCATATATTTT. It is translated as CANSPQGTDTIYF.

The rearrangement links TRBV9 to TRBJ1-5; TRBD1 aligns across 8 bases. The germline V gene encodes CDR1 SGDLS and CDR2 YYNGEE. The CDR3 length is 14 residues. V lost 4 bases to trimming and J lost 6 bases; unmatched junction nucleotides: 6. The CDR3 spells CASSWAGGAQPQHF. CDR3 nucleotides: TGTGCCAGCAGCTGGGCAGGGGGCGCTCAGCCCCAGCATTTT. Using reference TRBV9 and TRBJ1-5 for the parts outside the CDR3, the full variable domain is DSGVTQTPKHLITATGQRVTLRCSPRSGDLSVYWYQQSLDQGLQFLIQYYNGEERAKGNILERFSAQQFPDLHSELNLSSLELGDSALYFCASSWAGGAQPQHFGDGTRLSIL.

V gene TRBV9 combines with J gene TRBJ1-2; a weak D match, TRBD1 (5 bases). Trimming removed 4 bases at V and 8 bases at J, with 27 bases between. The CDR3 has 17 residues. Germline V CDR1 and CDR2: SGDLS, YYNGEE. The CDR3 region has the DNA TGTGCCAGCAGCTCACAACCGGGGGGACTCGGGTCTTTGGGCTACACCTTC. Translation gives CASSSQPGGLGSLGYTF.

The chain combines TRBV27 with TRBJ1-2, with 9 bases lining up with TRBD1. Trimming removed 4 bases from V and 0 bases from J; junction bases left unmatched: 6. There are 16 residues in the CDR3. Germline V CDR1 and CDR2: MNHEY, SMNVEV (reference sequence). In DNA form, the CDR3 reads TGTGCCAGCAGTTCTCGACAGGGGGGAGCTAACTATGGCTACACCTTC. This translates into CASSSRQGGANYGYTF.

The chain employs TRBV5-1 and TRBJ2-6, with 9 nucleotides matching TRBD1. The V gene's germline CDR1 is SGHRS and CDR2 YFSETQ. The ends lost 4 bases at V and 2 bases at J; junction bases unmatched: 7. This CDR3 spans 17 amino acids. The CDR3 loop is CASSAGTGTAGANVLTF. Here the CDR3 DNA reads TGCGCCAGCAGCGCAGGGACAGGGACTGCTGGGGCCAACGTCCTGACTTTC. Together with reference TRBV5-1 and TRBJ2-6, the CDR3 gives the full variable domain: KAGVTQTPRYLIKTRGQQVTLSCSPISGHRSVSWYQQTPGQGLQFLFEYFSETQRNKGNFPGRFSGRQFSNSRSEMNVSTLELGDSALYLCASSAGTGTAGANVLTFGAGSRLTVL.

This chain connects TRBV7-2 to TRBJ2-7; 7 bases map to TRBD1. Germline values: CDR1 SGHTA, CDR2 FQGNSA. The CDR3 covers 15 residues. V dropped 5 bases and J dropped 2; count of bases not matched to a gene: 9. CDR3 residues: CASSQGVGPTYEQYV. The CDR3 DNA reads as TGTGCCAGCAGCCAGGGGGTGGGTCCAACCTACGAGCAGTACGTC.

This sequence joins TRBV7-9 and TRBJ1-3; D is ambiguous. The V gene lost 4 bases and the J gene lost 1 base, with 11 bases spanning the gap. Per germline, CDR1 SEHNR and CDR2 FQNEAQ (reference sequence). The CDR3 sequence is 15 residues long. The CDR3 DNA reads TGTGCCAGCAGCTGGTCAACTCTGTCTGGAAACACCATATATTTT. It is translated as CASSWSTLSGNTIYF. The full variable domain, completed using reference TRBV7-9 and TRBJ1-3, is DTGVSQNPRHKITKRGQNVTFRCDPISEHNRLYWYRQTLGQGPEFLTYFQNEAQLEKSRLLSDRFSAERPKGSFSTLEIQRTEQGDSAMYLCASSWSTLSGNTIYFGEGSWLTVV.

This clone was recorded once. The chain employs TRBV3-1 (or the pseudogene TRBV3-2) and TRBJ1-5; TRBD1 matches 9 bases. This CDR3 has 15 residues. Germline V lookup: CDR1 LGHDT, CDR2 YNNKEL (reference sequence). The ends lost 2 bases at V and 5 bases at J; junction bases unmatched: 4. The CDR3 nucleotides are TGTGCCAGCAGCCAAACTACAGGGGGCTATCAGCCCCAGCATTTT. This codes for CASSQTTGGYQPQHF.

The chain combines TRBV5-1 with TRBJ2-1; no clear D. The germline V gene has CDR1 SGHRS and CDR2 YFSETQ. This CDR3 is built from 14 residues. Deletions cut 2 bases from V and 0 bases from J, with 6 bases between. CDR3 in DNA: TGCGCCAGCAGCTTAGATAGCTCCTACAATGAGCAGTTCTTC. Protein: CASSLDSSYNEQFF. Using reference TRBV5-1 and TRBJ2-1 for the parts outside the CDR3, the full variable domain is KAGVTQTPRYLIKTRGQQVTLSCSPISGHRSVSWYQQTPGQGLQFLFEYFSETQRNKGNFPGRFSGRQFSNSRSEMNVSTLELGDSALYLCASSLDSSYNEQFFGPGTRLTVL.

V usage is TRBV9 and J usage is TRBJ1-4; D gene ambiguous. Germline values: CDR1 SGDLS, CDR2 YYNGEE. This CDR3 comprises 15 residues. The V end lost 4 bases, the J end lost 0 bases, and 10 bases lay between the germline ends. The CDR3 bases are TGTGCCAGCAGCCCTCCGACAACAACTAATGAAAAACTGTTTTTT. It is translated as CASSPPTTTNEKLFF.

This clone was recorded once. The J gene is TRBJ2-7, the V gene TRBV6-5; the D gene is possibly TRBD2 (6 bases). This CDR3 region has 11 residues. Germline V gene sequence: CDR1 MNHEY, CDR2 SVGAGI. Trimming took off 8 bases at V and 3 bases at J, with 8 bases between the two ends. The CDR3 DNA reads TGTGCCAGCCGCGGGGTCTACGAGCAGTACGTC. Protein: CASRGVYEQYV.

V gene TRBV19 combines with J gene TRBJ2-1; unclear D gene. Trimming left V 5 bases short and J 1 base short, with 3 bases between. Germline V gene lookup returns CDR1 LNHDA and CDR2 SQIVND (reference sequence). The CDR3 extends over 12 amino acids. The CDR3 DNA sequence: TGTGCCAGTAGTCCTTCCTACAATGAGCAGTTCTTC. Translated: CASSPSYNEQFF.

This clone was seen just once. The chain is built from TRBV20-1 and TRBJ2-3, with 7 nucleotides matching TRBD2. V dropped 3 bases and J dropped 5; count of bases not matched to a gene: 11. The germline gives CDR1 DFQATT, CDR2 SNEGSKA (reference sequence). The CDR3 is 15 residues long. CDR3 in amino acids: CSASSGYGTGDTQYF. The CDR3 DNA sequence: TGCAGTGCTAGTAGCGGGTACGGAACGGGAGATACGCAGTATTTT.

There are a few counts of this clone. The V call is TRBV18, the J call TRBJ1-2, with no clear D. CDR1 and CDR2 (germline): KGHSH, LQKENI. The CDR3 totals 13 residues. Trimming removed 2 bases from V and 8 bases from J, with 12 bases in between. The CDR3 sequence: CASSPTPREGYTF. The DNA for the CDR3 is TGTGCCAGCTCACCAACGCCGAGGGAAGGCTACACCTTC.

J is TRBJ2-7 and V is TRBV18, with D possibly matching TRBD1 (6 bases). V lost 4 bases and J 4 bases, leaving 11 bases between the germline ends. In germline, CDR1 is KGHSH, CDR2 LQKENI. The CDR3 covers 13 residues. CDR3 coding DNA: TGTGCCAGCTCACTATCACAGGGTTACGAGCAGTACTTC. Protein: CASSLSQGYEQYF.

The chain recombines TRBV11-1 with TRBJ1-1; the D gene is possibly TRBD1 (5 bases). Deletions cut 5 bases from V and 4 bases from J, with 14 bases between. The CDR3 has 14 residues. Looked up from germline, CDR1 is SGHAT and CDR2 is FQDESV (reference sequence). CDR3 in DNA: TGTGCCAGCAGCCGAACGCGCCAGGGCACTGAAGCTTTCTTT. It yields the protein CASSRTRQGTEAFF.